This T cell receptor (beta chain) appears in the sequencing data of a study of a mutant IDH1 vaccine in newly diagnosed glioma. Study as a whole: Before enrollment, patients got radiotherapy alone, temozolomide alone, or mostly the combination.

Specified time point: baseline, week 1 (first vaccination visit). The treatment is: pre-vaccination baseline after standard-of-care therapy. Profiling relied on immunoSEQ multiplex PCR, and the TCRdb table lists in-frame clones only, not all of them. Of over 80,000 clones in the sample, 70% to 90% were seen once. This clone has a handful of counts. This CDR3 has 13 residues. The germline V and J ends were trimmed by 6 bases and 3 bases, with 10 bases remaining between them. Germline CDR1 KGHSH, CDR2 LQKENI. The material sequenced was PBMCs, taken from a glioma patient treated with radiotherapy, temozolomide or both. The source is a woman between 45 and 60 years old with glioma. The chain links TRBV18 to TRBJ2-3; D is undetermined. CDR3 nucleotide sequence: TGTGCCAGCTCCACTAACCCAACAGATACGCAGTATTTT. Its translation: CASSTNPTDTQYF.